This TCR beta chain was recovered during a study of T cells in Graves' hyperthyroidism and ophthalmopathy. Study observations and caveats: By a 13 V-J model, ophthalmopathy was set apart from stable hyperthyroidism. Progression to ophthalmopathy was predicted a median of 6.5 months early.

This clonotype was recorded at least ten times. The antigen is unknown. Newly diagnosed hyperthyroidism patients aged 18 to 65 years had disease lasting under 2 months. The blood specimen was taken at initial hyperthyroidism diagnosis, before any ophthalmopathy symptoms. The germline V gene has CDR1 LGHDT and CDR2 YNNKEL (reference sequence). This CDR3 has 14 amino acids. The ends were cut back, 0 bases at V and 1 base at J, with 6 bases in the middle. The CDR3 regions of TCR beta were amplified from RNA transcripts. The TCR CDR3 first-round RT-PCR relied on the HTBI primer set. MiXCR, applied by TCRdb to the multiplex PCR reads, yields one record per CDR3 protein. The sample has fewer than 500,000 distinct CDR3 sequences; 13% are singletons.

The sequence was collected from a man younger than 40 with Graves' hyperthyroidism that later progressed to Graves' ophthalmopathy. What was sequenced was blood. V gene TRBV3-1 combines with J gene TRBJ2-5; the D is unclear. The CDR3 sequence is CASSQELSQETQYF. DNA of the CDR3: TGTGCCAGCAGCCAAGAACTGTCCCAAGAGACCCAGTACTTC.